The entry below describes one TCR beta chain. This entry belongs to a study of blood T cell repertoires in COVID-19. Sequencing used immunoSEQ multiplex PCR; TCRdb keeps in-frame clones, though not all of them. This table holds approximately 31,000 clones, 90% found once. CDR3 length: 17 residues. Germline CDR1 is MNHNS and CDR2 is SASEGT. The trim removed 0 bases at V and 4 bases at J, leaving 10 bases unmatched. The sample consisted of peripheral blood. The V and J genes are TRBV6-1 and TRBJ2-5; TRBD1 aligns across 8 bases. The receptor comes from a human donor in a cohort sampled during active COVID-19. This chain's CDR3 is CASSEALEQGVLETQYF. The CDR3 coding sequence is TGTGCCAGCAGTGAAGCGCTTGAACAGGGGGTTTTAGAGACCCAGTACTTC.